This TCR beta chain was captured in a study of blood T cell repertoires in COVID-19 (dated by TCRdb to the early 2020s). Notes on the research overall: The collaborator samples originated in the United States, Italy and Spain and spanned the acute and convalescent phases of COVID-19. The material from the prospective study consisted of cDNA or gDNA derived from T cells, B-cell-depleted T cells, or PBMCs. Subjects who had been exposed to COVID-19, were actively infected with it, or had recovered from it provided the deeply sampled blood TCRbeta repertoires that made up the dataset. The repertoires were released in a freely available public database intended as a resource for research on the immune response to SARS-CoV-2. The samples were drawn from the first 160 participants of the ongoing ImmuneRACE study and from over 950 subjects provided by 6 global collaborators. The sample metadata nearly always contained a de-identified subject ID, COVID-19 status, age in years and sex. HLA class I and class II types, where available, came from metadata supplied by the sample provider rather than from assay-based typing.

TCRbeta CDR3 regions were amplified from genomic DNA using the immunoSEQ Assay, a bias-controlled multiplex PCR. Per the source publication's procedure: Within the assay, amplification of reference gene primers was used to estimate how many nucleated cells each sample contained. To quantify the absolute abundance of each unique TCRbeta CDR3 rearrangement, sequence reads were collapsed and filtered. Productive Simpson clonality was computed per sample as the square root of Simpson's diversity index over productive rearrangements. TCRdb carries this immuneACCESS record with in-frame sequences only. Its versions omit some clonotypes, under half of them owing to an unresolved V gene in the studies checked, with the rest unexplained. The D gene and trimming were derived from the DNA, and the V and J assignments and clone size from that table. This sample is represented by roughly 380,000 clones; approximately 91% of them were singletons. The ten largest clones add up to approximately 0.93% of the sample.

In the germline V gene, CDR1 corresponds to MDHEN and CDR2 to SYDVKM. Reading from cysteine to phenylalanine, the CDR3 counts 18 amino acids. Only the CDR3 DNA stays, 54 bases, in frame from base 1. V is pruned by 1 base and J by 4 bases, leaving 11 bases of the junction without a gene match. On the study overall, not on this receptor specifically: The amount of clinical and demographic metadata varied by source and participant and was provided uncurated.

Turning to this clone: The antigen it recognizes is unknown. Base qualities are not at hand, and no much larger clone is one base apart.

Enrolling through a virtual design, the prospective study's participants ranged in age from roughly 18 to 89 years and lived across roughly 23 United States geographic areas. Cohort assignment in the prospective study relied on participant-reported clinical history from a screening survey and a study questionnaire. Exposed participants had been in contact with someone with a PCR-confirmed or clinician-diagnosed COVID-19 case within 2 weeks of study entry. Mobile phlebotomists in the prospective study collected whole blood, serum and a nasopharyngeal or oropharyngeal swab from every participant. Additional blood draws and questionnaires over an approximately 2-month period could optionally be provided by prospective study participants. Before DNA extraction, blood samples from the prospective study were shipped at room temperature or frozen.

This receptor chain uses TRBV28 and TRBJ2-7, with 12 junctional bases fitting TRBD2. This clonotype was obtained from a woman in her 30s who had been exposed to COVID-19. The sequencing input was PBMCs or T cells enriched from blood (not recorded which). The CDR3 loop reads CASSLYPGASGRAYEQYF. The nucleotides are TGTGCCAGCAGTTTATACCCTGGGGCTAGCGGGAGGGCTTACGAGCAGTACTTC. Outside the CDR3, residues come from the reference TRBV28 and TRBJ2-7 proteins, so the full variable domain is: DVKVTQSSRYLVKRTGEKVFLECVQDMDHENMFWYRQDPGLGLRLIYFSYDVKMKEKGDIPEGYSVSREKKERFSLILESASTNQTSMYLCASSLYPGASGRAYEQYFGPGTRLTVT.